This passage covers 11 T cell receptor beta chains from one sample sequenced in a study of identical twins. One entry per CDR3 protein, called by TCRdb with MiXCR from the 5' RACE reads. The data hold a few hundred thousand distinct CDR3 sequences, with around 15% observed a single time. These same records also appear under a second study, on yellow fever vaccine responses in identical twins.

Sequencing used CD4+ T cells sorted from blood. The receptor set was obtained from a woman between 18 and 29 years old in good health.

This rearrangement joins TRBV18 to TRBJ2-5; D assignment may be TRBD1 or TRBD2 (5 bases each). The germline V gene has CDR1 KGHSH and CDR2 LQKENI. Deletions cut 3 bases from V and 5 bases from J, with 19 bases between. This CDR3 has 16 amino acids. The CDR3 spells CASSPPGTHRVETQYF. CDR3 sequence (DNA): TGTGCCAGCTCACCGCCCGGGACGCACCGAGTCGAGACCCAGTACTTC.

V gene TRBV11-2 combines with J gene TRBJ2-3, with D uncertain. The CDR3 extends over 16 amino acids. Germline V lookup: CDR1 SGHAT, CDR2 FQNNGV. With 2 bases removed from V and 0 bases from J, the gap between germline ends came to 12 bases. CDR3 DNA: TGTGCCAGCAGCTTACGACTTCTCCCCAGCACAGATACGCAGTATTTT. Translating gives CASSLRLLPSTDTQYF.

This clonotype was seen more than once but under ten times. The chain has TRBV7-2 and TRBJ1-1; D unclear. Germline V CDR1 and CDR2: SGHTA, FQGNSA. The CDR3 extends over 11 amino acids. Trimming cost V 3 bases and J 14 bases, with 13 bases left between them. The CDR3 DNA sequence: TGTGCCAGCAGCTTCCGGGAAGACAAGTTCTTT. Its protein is CASSFREDKFF.

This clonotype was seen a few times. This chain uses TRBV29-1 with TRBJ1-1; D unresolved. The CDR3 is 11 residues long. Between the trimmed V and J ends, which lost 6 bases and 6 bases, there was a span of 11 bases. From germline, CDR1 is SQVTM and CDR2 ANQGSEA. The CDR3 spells CSVALGPEAFF. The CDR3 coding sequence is TGCAGCGTCGCGCTCGGGCCTGAAGCTTTCTTT.

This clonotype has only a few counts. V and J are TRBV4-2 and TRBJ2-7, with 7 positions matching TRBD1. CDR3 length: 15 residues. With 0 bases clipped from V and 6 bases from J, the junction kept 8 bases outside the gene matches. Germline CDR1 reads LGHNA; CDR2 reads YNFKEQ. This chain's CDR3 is CASSQDGQVPIEQYF. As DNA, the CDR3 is TGTGCCAGCAGCCAAGACGGACAGGTTCCTATCGAGCAGTACTTC.

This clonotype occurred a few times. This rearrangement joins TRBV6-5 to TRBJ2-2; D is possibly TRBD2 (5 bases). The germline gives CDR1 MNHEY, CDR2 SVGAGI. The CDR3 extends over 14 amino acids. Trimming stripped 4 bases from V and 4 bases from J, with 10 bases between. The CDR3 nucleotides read TGTGCCAGCAGTTTCACTAGAAGCACCGGGGAGCTGTTTTTT. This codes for CASSFTRSTGELFF.

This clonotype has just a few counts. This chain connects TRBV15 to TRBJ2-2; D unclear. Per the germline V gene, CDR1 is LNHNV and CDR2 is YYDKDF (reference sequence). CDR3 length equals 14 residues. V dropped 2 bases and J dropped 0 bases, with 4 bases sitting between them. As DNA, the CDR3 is TGTGCCACCAGCAGACTACCGAACACCGGGGAGCTGTTTTTT. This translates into CATSRLPNTGELFF.

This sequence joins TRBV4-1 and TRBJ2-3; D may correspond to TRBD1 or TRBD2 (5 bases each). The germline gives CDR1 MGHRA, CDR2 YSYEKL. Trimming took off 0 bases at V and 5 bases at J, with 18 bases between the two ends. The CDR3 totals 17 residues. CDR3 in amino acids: CASSQDGAGTSQDTQYF. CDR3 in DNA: TGCGCCAGCAGCCAAGACGGGGCAGGCACCTCCCAAGATACGCAGTATTTT.

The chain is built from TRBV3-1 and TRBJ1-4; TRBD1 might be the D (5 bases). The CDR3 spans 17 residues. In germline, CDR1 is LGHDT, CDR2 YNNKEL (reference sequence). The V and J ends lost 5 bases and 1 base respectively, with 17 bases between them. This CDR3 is CASSSWTSQGTNEKLFF. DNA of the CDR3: TGTGCCAGCAGCTCATGGACATCCCAGGGAACTAATGAAAAACTGTTTTTT. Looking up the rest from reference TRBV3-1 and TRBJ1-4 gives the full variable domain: DTAVSQTPKYLVTQMGNDKSIKCEQNLGHDTMYWYKQDSKKFLKIMFSYNNKELIINETVPNRFSPKSPDKAHLNLHINSLELGDSAVYFCASSSWTSQGTNEKLFFGSGTQLSVL.

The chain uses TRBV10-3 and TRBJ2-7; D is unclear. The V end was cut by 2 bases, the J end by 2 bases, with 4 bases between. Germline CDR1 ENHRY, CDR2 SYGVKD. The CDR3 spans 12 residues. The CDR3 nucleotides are TGTGCCATCAGTGAGCGGGCCTACGAGCAGTACGTC. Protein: CAISERAYEQYV.

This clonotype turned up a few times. CDR3 DNA sequence: TGTGCCATCAGTGACAGGGGGGGTGGTCAGCCCCAGCATTTT. It encodes CAISDRGGGQPQHF. The chain links TRBV10-3 to TRBJ1-5; TRBD1 matches 7 bases. J gave up 6 bases and V 3 bases, and 5 bases lay outside the gene matches. The CDR3 is made up of 14 amino acids. CDR1 is ENHRY, CDR2 SYGVKD, per germline.